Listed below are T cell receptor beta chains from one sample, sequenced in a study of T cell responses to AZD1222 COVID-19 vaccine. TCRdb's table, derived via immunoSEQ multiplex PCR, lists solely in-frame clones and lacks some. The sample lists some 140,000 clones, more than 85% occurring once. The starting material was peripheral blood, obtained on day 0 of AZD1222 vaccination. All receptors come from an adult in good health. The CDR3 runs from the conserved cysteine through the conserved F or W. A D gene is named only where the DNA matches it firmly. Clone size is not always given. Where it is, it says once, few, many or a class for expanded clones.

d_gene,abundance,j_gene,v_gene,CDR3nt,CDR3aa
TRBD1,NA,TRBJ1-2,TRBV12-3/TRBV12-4,TGTGCCAGCAGTGGACAGGGTGACTATGGCTACACCTTC,CASSGQGDYGYTF
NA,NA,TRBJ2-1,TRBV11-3,TGTGCCAGCAGCCCCGACTTGGGTGATGAGCAGTTCTTC,CASSPDLGDEQFF
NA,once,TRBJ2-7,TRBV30,TGTGCCTGTACACGAATCGGGAGCGGCTACGAGCAGTACTTC,CACTRIGSGYEQYF
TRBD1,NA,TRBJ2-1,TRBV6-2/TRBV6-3,TGTGCCAGCAGTTCCACAGGGGGGAGCCGTGAGCAGTTCTTC,CASSSTGGSREQFF
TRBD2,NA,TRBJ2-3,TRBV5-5,TGTGCCAGCAGCTTGGTGGCGGGAGGGCCGGGTGGAGCAGATACGCAGTATTTT,CASSLVAGGPGGADTQYF
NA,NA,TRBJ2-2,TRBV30,TGTGCCTGGAGGGCAGGGGCAGGCGGGGAGCTGTTTTTT,CAWRAGAGGELFF
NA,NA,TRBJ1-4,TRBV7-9,TGTGCCAGCAGCTCAGGGCGGGAAAGGGAGGAAAAACTGTTTTTT,CASSSGREREEKLFF
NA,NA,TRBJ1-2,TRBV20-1,TGCAGTCATTGGCGGCAGGGAGGCTACACCTTC,CSHWRQGGYTF
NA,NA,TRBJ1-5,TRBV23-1,TGCGCCAGCAGCTGCAATCAGCCCCAGCATTTT,CASSCNQPQHF
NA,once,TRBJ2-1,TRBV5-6,TGTGCCAGCAGCCCCCTACGTCTCGCGTACAATGAGCAGTTCTTC,CASSPLRLAYNEQFF
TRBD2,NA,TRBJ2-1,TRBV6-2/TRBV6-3,TGTGCCAGCAGTTACTCCGCTAGCGGTTGGGATGAGCAGTTCTTC,CASSYSASGWDEQFF
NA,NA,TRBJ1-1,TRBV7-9,TGTGCCAGCAGCCTTGTAAACACTGAAGCTTTCTTT,CASSLVNTEAFF
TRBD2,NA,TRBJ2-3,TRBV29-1,TGCAGCGGTACACTAGCGGGAGGGGGCACAGATACGCAGTATTTT,CSGTLAGGGTDTQYF
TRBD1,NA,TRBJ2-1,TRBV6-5,TGTGCCAGCAACCCGGGACAGGGTCCCAACAATGAGCAGTTCTTC,CASNPGQGPNNEQFF
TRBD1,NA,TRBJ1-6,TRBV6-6,TGTGCCAGCAGTCAGGGACAGGGTTTACCCCTCCACTTT,CASSQGQGLPLHF
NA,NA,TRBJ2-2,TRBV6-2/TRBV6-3,TGTGCCAGCAGTTACGTTGACACCCCCACCGGGGAGCTGTTTTTT,CASSYVDTPTGELFF
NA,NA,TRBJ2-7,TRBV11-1,TGTGCCAGCAGCTTAGCTCACGGGAACTACGAGCAGTACTTC,CASSLAHGNYEQYF
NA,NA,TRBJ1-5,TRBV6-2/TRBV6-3,TGTGCCAGCAGTTACAAGGGGGACTTGAGCAATCAGCCCCAGCATTTT,CASSYKGDLSNQPQHF
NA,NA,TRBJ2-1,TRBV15,TGTGCCACCAGCAGAGAGACTCTTTCGTTGGGAGGAAGGCAGTTCTTC,CATSRETLSLGGRQFF
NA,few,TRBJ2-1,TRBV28,TGTGCCAGCACCATAGGGCCAGATCAGCAGTTCTTC,CASTIGPDQQFF
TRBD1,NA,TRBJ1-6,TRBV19,TGTGCCAGTAGTATCGGGGGACAGTCATCACCCCTCCACTTT,CASSIGGQSSPLHF
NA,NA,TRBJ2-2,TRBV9,TGTGCCAGCAGCGAGAGGCCTAGCAGCGCGAACACCGGGGAGCTGTTTTTT,CASSERPSSANTGELFF
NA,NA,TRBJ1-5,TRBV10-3,TGTGCCATCAGCTCACAGGATCAGCCCCAGCATTTT,CAISSQDQPQHF
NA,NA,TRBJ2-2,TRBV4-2,TGTGCCAGCAGCCATGGCTGGAAGACCGGGGAGCTGTTTTTT,CASSHGWKTGELFF
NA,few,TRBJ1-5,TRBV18,TGTGCCAGCTCTCTCGACAATAGCGATCAGCCCCAGCATTTT,CASSLDNSDQPQHF
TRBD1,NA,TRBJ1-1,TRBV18,TGTGCCAGCTCATATACAGGGGAAGACACTGAAGCTTTCTTT,CASSYTGEDTEAFF
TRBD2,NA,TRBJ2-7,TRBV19,TGTGCCAGTAGTCCTAGGACTAGCGGGAACTACGAGCAGTACTTC,CASSPRTSGNYEQYF
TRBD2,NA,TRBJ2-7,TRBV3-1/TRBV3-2,TGTGCCAGCAGCCAAGATCTAGCGGCCAGTTCAGAGCAGTACTTC,CASSQDLAASSEQYF
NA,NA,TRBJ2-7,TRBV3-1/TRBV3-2,TGTGCCAGCTCCTTAGGGGGGTCCACCTACGAGCAGTACTTC,CASSLGGSTYEQYF
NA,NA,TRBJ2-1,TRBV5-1,TGCGCCAGCACCAAACCGGAGGCCAGGAGCTCCTACAATGAGCAGTTCTTC,CASTKPEARSSYNEQFF
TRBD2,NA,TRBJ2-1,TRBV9,TGTGCCAGCAGCGTCCGGAATAGCGGGCTGTACAATGAGCAGTTCTTC,CASSVRNSGLYNEQFF
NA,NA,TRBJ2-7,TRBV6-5,TGTGCCAGCACCCCCCCGAGTCACCTCTACGAGCAGTACTTC,CASTPPSHLYEQYF
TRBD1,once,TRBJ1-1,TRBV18,TGTGCCAGCTCACCAACTAGCGGACAGGGTTGGAACACTGAAGCTTTCTTT,CASSPTSGQGWNTEAFF
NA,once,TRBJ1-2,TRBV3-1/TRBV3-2,TGTGCCAGCAGCCAAGACGCGGGGGCTGCGTATGGCTACACCTTC,CASSQDAGAAYGYTF
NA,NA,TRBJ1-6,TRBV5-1,TGCGCCAGCAGCTTGGCAGGACAAAATTCACCCCTCCACTTT,CASSLAGQNSPLHF
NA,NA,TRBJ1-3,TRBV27,TGTGCCAGCAAGGGTTCCACTGGAAACACCATATATTTT,CASKGSTGNTIYF
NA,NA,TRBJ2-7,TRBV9,TGTGCCAGCAGCCAAGAGAGCGGGCCCTACGAGCAGTACTTC,CASSQESGPYEQYF
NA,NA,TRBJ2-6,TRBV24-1,TGTGCCACCAGTGATTTGGGACTGGGACCTGGGGCCAACGTCCTGACTTTC,CATSDLGLGPGANVLTF
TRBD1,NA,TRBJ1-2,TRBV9,TGTGCCAGCAGCTCCGCAGGGGGCACCGAAGGCTACACCTTC,CASSSAGGTEGYTF
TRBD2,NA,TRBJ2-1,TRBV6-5,TGTGCCAGCAGGAATAGCGGGAGATTCGATGAGCAGTTCTTC,CASRNSGRFDEQFF